The 4 T cell receptor beta chains below all came from one sample that was sequenced in a study of beta chain features in type 1 diabetes. Study-level findings and limits: Across all four CD4+ subsets, people with type 1 diabetes showed modestly shorter TCRB CDR3s.

Every isolated RNA sample was fully reverse transcribed, so sequencing captured expressed TCRB transcripts. Sequencing was performed with immunoSEQ multiplex PCR; in TCRdb, only in-frame clones are kept and a portion is missing. The repertoire holds around 690,000 clones, with about an eighth as singletons. Their specific antigens are unknown. Sequencing input: naive CD4+ T cells from blood. These receptors were obtained from a man under 40 with type 1 diabetes.

The chain couples TRBV6-5 to TRBJ1-2; D ambiguous. CDR3 length equals 16 residues. Germline lookup yields CDR1 MNHEY and CDR2 SVGAGI. V was pared by 0 bases and J by 4 bases, with 15 bases between. Here the CDR3 reads CASSYSRMILGYGYTF. As DNA, the CDR3 is TGTGCCAGCAGTTACTCCCGCATGATACTGGGCTATGGCTACACCTTC.

This chain joins TRBV27 and TRBJ1-5; D remains ambiguous. The CDR3 runs 19 residues. Per the germline V gene, CDR1 is MNHEY and CDR2 is SMNVEV (reference sequence). Trimming left V 0 bases short and J 0 bases short, with 18 bases between. Here the CDR3 reads CASSLSGLPGDFSNQPQHF. The CDR3 DNA reads TGTGCCAGCAGTTTATCGGGTCTTCCAGGAGACTTTAGCAATCAGCCCCAGCATTTT.

This clone was picked up a small number of times. V and J are TRBV6-1 and TRBJ2-2, with TRBD2 as a possible D gene (7 bases). Germline CDR1 reads MNHNS; CDR2 reads SASEGT. Trimming removed 8 bases from V and 0 bases from J, with 13 bases in between. This CDR3 contains 15 residues. The CDR3 reads CASLSGGANTGELFF. The CDR3 DNA is TGTGCCAGCTTATCGGGGGGCGCGAACACCGGGGAGCTGTTTTTT.

The rearrangement joins TRBV6-5 to TRBJ1-4, with D hard to call. Germline CDR1 is MNHEY and CDR2 is SVGAGI. Trimming shortened V by 7 bases and J by 0 bases, and 9 bases separated the two germline ends. This CDR3 has 14 amino acids. The CDR3 spells CASTNSATNEKLFF. The CDR3 bases are TGTGCCAGCACCAACAGTGCAACTAATGAAAAACTGTTTTTT.